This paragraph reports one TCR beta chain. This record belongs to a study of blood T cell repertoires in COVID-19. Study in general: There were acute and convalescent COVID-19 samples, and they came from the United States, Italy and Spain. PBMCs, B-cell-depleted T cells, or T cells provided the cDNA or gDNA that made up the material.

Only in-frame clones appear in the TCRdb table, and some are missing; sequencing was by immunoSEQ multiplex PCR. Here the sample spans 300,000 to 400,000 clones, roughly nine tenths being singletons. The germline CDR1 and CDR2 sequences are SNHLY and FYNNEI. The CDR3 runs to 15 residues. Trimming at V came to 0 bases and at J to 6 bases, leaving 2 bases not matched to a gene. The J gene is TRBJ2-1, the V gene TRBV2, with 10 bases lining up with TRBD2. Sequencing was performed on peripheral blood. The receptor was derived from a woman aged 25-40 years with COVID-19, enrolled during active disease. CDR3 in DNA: TGTGCCAGCAGTGAAGCGGCTAGCGGGGGCAATGAGCAGTTCTTC. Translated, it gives CASSEAASGGNEQFF.